A single sample is the source of the 32 T cell receptor beta chains below, sequenced in a study of blood T cells in healthy people across ages. Alongside a J-beta primer mix, a sample-barcoded 5' primer served in a second PCR lasting about 7 to 12 cycles. Using its own MiXCR run on the 5' RACE reads, TCRdb lists one record per CDR3 protein. Of 750,000 to 1,000,000 distinct CDR3 sequences in the sample, 25% to 35% were seen once. The data were also submitted as part of a second study, on T cells of mothers and their children.

Specimen: blood. The receptors were gathered from a woman between 40 and 50 years old in good health.

This clonotype appeared many times. This chain uses TRBV5-1 with TRBJ2-7, with 7 nucleotides matching TRBD1. The germline V gene encodes CDR1 SGHRS and CDR2 YFSETQ. Trimming at V came to 4 bases and at J to 2 bases, leaving 9 bases not matched to a gene. This CDR3 has 15 residues. CDR3 sequence (DNA): TGCGCCAGCAGCCCAACGACAGGGTCGGCCTACGAGCAGTACTTC. It translates to CASSPTTGSAYEQYF.

This clonotype was seen many times. The V gene is TRBV20-1, the J gene TRBJ2-1, with TRBD2 matching 8 bases. CDR1 and CDR2 (germline): DFQATT, SNEGSKA (reference sequence). After removal of 6 bases from V and 0 bases from J, the junction contained 7 bases not matched to a gene. The CDR3 totals 15 residues. The CDR3 region is CSARNSGDSYNEQFF. The CDR3 region has the DNA TGCAGTGCCAGAAATAGCGGGGACTCCTACAATGAGCAGTTCTTC.

The table lists this clonotype with many counts. The chain links TRBV10-3 to TRBJ2-7, with D perhaps TRBD1 or TRBD2 (5 bases each). The CDR3 runs 14 residues. V lost 8 bases to trimming and J lost 2 bases, with 16 bases between them. Germline CDR1 and CDR2: ENHRY and SYGVKD. Here the CDR3 DNA reads TGTGCCATCGGAAACCGGGGCAAGACCTACGAGCAGTACTTC. It is translated as CAIGNRGKTYEQYF.

In this sample, this clonotype turned up a few times. This may come from a read error, since a much larger clone is one base off. This rearrangement joins TRBV7-2 to TRBJ2-4, with 8 positions matching TRBD1. The V gene's germline CDR1 is SGHTA and CDR2 FQGNSA. The length of the CDR3 is 15 residues. The CDR3 protein is CAGRPGGAGKNIQYF. CDR3 nucleotide sequence: TGTGCCGGCAGACCAGGGGGCGCGGGCAAAAACATTCAGTACTTC.

The rearrangement uses TRBV9 and TRBJ2-1; D remains unclear. This CDR3 region has 11 residues. The V end was cut by 3 bases, the J end by 8 bases, with 6 bases between. Germline CDR1 reads SGDLS; CDR2 reads YYNGEE. The CDR3 sequence is CASSADDEQFF. The CDR3 DNA reads as TGTGCCAGCAGCGCAGATGATGAGCAGTTCTTC.

This chain links TRBV11-2 with TRBJ1-2; maybe TRBD1 (6 bases). Germline lookup yields CDR1 SGHAT and CDR2 FQNNGV. The V end lost 0 bases, the J end lost 4 bases, and 15 bases lay between the germline ends. This CDR3 is 16 amino acids long. CDR3 bases: TGTGCCAGCAGCTTAGATTTGGACAGAAAATTCTATGGCTACACCTTC. It is translated as CASSLDLDRKFYGYTF.

V is TRBV20-1 and J is TRBJ2-3, with TRBD1 as a possible D gene (6 bases). V was cut by 0 bases and J by 2 bases, with 12 bases left in between. Germline V CDR1 and CDR2: DFQATT, SNEGSKA (reference sequence). This CDR3 has 15 residues. CDR3 amino acids: CSARDMPGATDTQYF. CDR3 coding DNA: TGCAGTGCTAGAGATATGCCAGGGGCCACAGATACGCAGTATTTT.

The chain links TRBV10-3 to TRBJ2-3; D might be TRBD2 (6 bases). This CDR3 spans 14 amino acids. Between the trimmed V and J ends, which lost 0 bases and 5 bases, there was a span of 9 bases. Germline V gives CDR1 ENHRY, CDR2 SYGVKD. CDR3 in DNA: TGTGCCATCAGTGAGTCGGTCGGGGGAGATACGCAGTATTTT. Translating it yields CAISESVGGDTQYF.

The chain has TRBV6-1 and TRBJ2-6, with 8 bases fitting TRBD1. Germline CDR1 is MNHNS and CDR2 is SASEGT. The CDR3 length is 16 residues. V lost 8 bases and J lost 0; bases outside the gene matches: 6. CDR3 sequence reads: CASGQGVISGANVLTF. In nucleotides, the CDR3 is TGTGCCAGCGGACAGGGCGTTATCTCTGGGGCCAACGTCCTGACTTTC.

This clonotype appeared a few times. This chain links TRBV5-1 with TRBJ2-1; 11 bases align to TRBD1. Per germline, CDR1 SGHRS and CDR2 YFSETQ. The CDR3 consists of 15 residues. V lost 4 bases to trimming and J lost 9 bases; unmatched junction nucleotides: 9. For the CDR3, the DNA is TGCGCCAGCAGCCTGGGACAGGGGGGAATTGCTGAGCAGTTCTTC. This sequence encodes CASSLGQGGIAEQFF.

V and J are TRBV20-1 and TRBJ2-1; the D gene could be TRBD1 or TRBD2 (6 bases each). The CDR3 contains 15 residues. The germline V gene encodes CDR1 DFQATT and CDR2 SNEGSKA (reference sequence). Deletions cut 5 bases from V and 8 bases from J, with 22 bases between. The CDR3, as DNA: TGCAGTGCTCGGGGGCTTCACCGGCCATGGGATGAGCAGTTCTTC. This gives the protein CSARGLHRPWDEQFF.

The chain joins TRBV4-2 to TRBJ2-7, with 13 bases aligning to TRBD2. The CDR3 consists of 16 residues. Germline CDR1 and CDR2: LGHNA and YNFKEQ. The V and J ends lost 1 base and 5 bases, in that order; junction bases with no gene match: 5. Here the CDR3 reads CASSQATSGGWDEQYF. The DNA for the CDR3 is TGTGCCAGCAGCCAAGCGACTAGCGGGGGGTGGGACGAGCAGTACTTC.

This sequence joins TRBV29-1 and TRBJ1-1; a possible D gene is TRBD1 (5 bases). CDR3 size: 13 residues. V lost 8 bases, J lost 0 bases, and 13 bases lay in between. Germline loops: CDR1 SQVTM, CDR2 ANQGSEA. CDR3 in DNA: TGCAGCCCCCAACAGGTGATGAACACTGAAGCTTTCTTT. This sequence encodes CSPQQVMNTEAFF.

This clonotype was observed many times. V and J are TRBV27 and TRBJ2-3; TRBD2 aligns across 8 bases. V trimming: 6 bases; J trimming: 0 bases; junction bases outside the gene matches: 5. This CDR3 is 15 amino acids long. Germline CDR1 is MNHEY and CDR2 is SMNVEV (reference sequence). The CDR3 loop is CASSLSGASTDTQYF. In DNA, the CDR3 is TGTGCCAGCAGCCTTAGCGGGGCCAGCACAGATACGCAGTATTTT.

The genes are TRBV7-9 and TRBJ1-4, with TRBD1 as a possible D gene (6 bases). The CDR3 is 15 amino acids. CDR1 SEHNR and CDR2 FQNEAQ come from the germline V gene (reference sequence). Trimming left V 5 bases short and J 2 bases short, with 12 bases between. CDR3 loop: CASSPSGQTNEKLFF. The CDR3 DNA follows: TGTGCCAGCAGCCCTAGTGGACAGACTAATGAAAAACTGTTTTTT.

Remarks on this clonotype: This may be a read error, as it is one base from a much larger clone. V and J are TRBV5-1 and TRBJ1-2; D remains unclear. CDR3 length equals 14 residues. In germline, CDR1 is SGHRS, CDR2 YFSETQ. The V and J ends lost 2 bases and 7 bases respectively, with 15 bases between them. CDR3 DNA sequence: TGCGCCAGCAGCTTCGGATCCGGGGTTGGTGGCTACACCTTC. Translating gives CASSFGSGVGGYTF.

The CDR3 bases are TGCGCCAGCAGCCAAGAGGGCTTTGGTACGCAGTATTTT. This encodes CASSQEGFGTQYF. V gene TRBV4-3 combines with J gene TRBJ2-3; D is unresolved. Per the germline V gene, CDR1 is LGHNA and CDR2 is YSLEER. The V and J ends lost 0 bases and 8 bases respectively, with 9 bases between them. This CDR3 contains 13 residues.

This clonotype was observed a single time. This sequence joins TRBV7-8 and TRBJ2-3, with D perhaps TRBD2 (5 bases). Deletions cut 3 bases from V and 2 bases from J, with 9 bases between. The CDR3 extends over 14 amino acids. The germline CDR1 and CDR2 sequences are SGHVS and FQNEAQ. CDR3 amino acids: CASSLRDPTDTQYF. CDR3 in DNA: TGTGCCAGCAGCTTGAGGGATCCCACAGATACGCAGTATTTT.

J is TRBJ1-4 and V is TRBV30; maybe TRBD1 (5 bases). V shed 2 bases and J shed 7 bases, with 11 bases lying between them. Germline V gives CDR1 GTSNPN, CDR2 SVGIG (reference sequence). CDR3 size: 13 residues. The CDR3 reads CAWSSGLGEKLFF. CDR3 DNA: TGTGCCTGGAGTTCAGGGCTCGGTGAAAAACTGTTTTTT. Variable domain in full (rest from reference TRBV30 and TRBJ1-4): SQTIHQWPATLVQPVGSPLSLECTVEGTSNPNLYWYRQAAGRGLQLLFYSVGIGQISSEVPQNLSASRPQDRQFILSSKKLLLSDSGFYLCAWSSGLGEKLFFGSGTQLSVL.

This clonotype has only one observation. The chain carries TRBV7-9 and TRBJ1-6; D might be TRBD1 (5 bases). Germline CDR1 is SEHNR and CDR2 is FQNEAQ (reference sequence). The CDR3 consists of 15 residues. V lost 1 base to trimming and J lost 9 bases, with 13 bases between them. The DNA of the CDR3 is TGTGCCAGCAGCTTAGATACAGTCGGGGGTTCACCCCTCCACTTT. Translation: CASSLDTVGGSPLHF.

This clonotype was recorded a few times. One end of the junction does not line up with germline, which may come from a read error. This sequence joins TRBV7-9 and TRBJ1-5, with a tentative D call TRBD1 (6 bases). Germline V gives CDR1 SEHNR, CDR2 FQNEAQ (reference sequence). This CDR3 is built from 18 residues. In nucleotides, the CDR3 is TGTGCCAGCAGCTTTTTCGTCTCCGAGGGGGGAAGCAATCAGCTCCAGCATTTT. It is translated as CASSFFVSEGGSNQLQHF.

The chain carries TRBV9 and TRBJ2-1; the D is unclear. Trimming took off 4 bases at V and 1 base at J, with 12 bases between the two ends. This CDR3 contains 15 residues. Germline V CDR1 and CDR2: SGDLS, YYNGEE. The CDR3 sequence is CASSPLHGSYNEQFF. The CDR3 DNA reads as TGTGCCAGCAGCCCCCTCCACGGGTCCTACAATGAGCAGTTCTTC.

There are many counts of this clonotype. The chain links TRBV3-1 to TRBJ1-5, with D tentatively TRBD1 (6 bases). This CDR3 region has 14 residues. Trimming shortened V by 1 base and J by 5 bases, and 9 bases separated the two germline ends. Germline V CDR1 and CDR2: LGHDT, YNNKEL (reference sequence). CDR3 DNA sequence: TGTGCCAGCAGCCAAGGTCAGGGGTATCAGCCCCAGCATTTT. This sequence encodes CASSQGQGYQPQHF. Full variable domain (rest looked up from reference TRBV3-1 and TRBJ1-5): DTAVSQTPKYLVTQMGNDKSIKCEQNLGHDTMYWYKQDSKKFLKIMFSYNNKELIINETVPNRFSPKSPDKAHLNLHINSLELGDSAVYFCASSQGQGYQPQHFGDGTRLSIL.

The chain has TRBV2 and TRBJ2-5; D may be TRBD1 (6 bases). This CDR3 contains 13 residues. From germline, CDR1 is SNHLY and CDR2 FYNNEI. Trimming removed 9 bases at V and 1 base at J, with 12 bases between. CDR3 in amino acids: CARFRGLQETQYF. For the CDR3, the DNA is TGTGCCAGGTTCAGGGGTCTCCAAGAGACCCAGTACTTC.

As to this clonotype: With a much larger clone just one base away, this may be a read error. The rearrangement links TRBV5-5 to TRBJ1-2, with D uncertain. Germline V gives CDR1 SGHKS, CDR2 YYEKEE (reference sequence). V lost 4 bases to trimming and J lost 2 bases, with 12 bases between them. The CDR3 has 14 amino acids. The CDR3 DNA follows: TGTGCCAGCAGCCCCCAGGTTACAAACTATGGCTACACCTTC. It specifies CASSPQVTNYGYTF.

The V gene is TRBV18, the J gene TRBJ1-1, with 7 bases lining up with TRBD1. The germline CDR1 and CDR2 sequences are KGHSH and LQKENI. The CDR3 contains 17 residues. Trimming took 3 bases from V and 4 from J; bases not matched to a gene: 14. CDR3 loop: CASSPLTEEGAGTEAFF. The CDR3 DNA reads TGTGCCAGCTCACCCTTGACCGAAGAGGGGGCGGGCACTGAAGCTTTCTTT.

Only one count was recorded for this clonotype. This sequence joins TRBV3-1 and TRBJ1-5; no reliable D call. Germline V gene data show CDR1 as LGHDT and CDR2 as YNNKEL (reference sequence). V lost 8 bases and J 6 bases, leaving 11 bases between the germline ends. The CDR3 runs to 12 residues. CDR3 sequence (DNA): TGTGCCAGCGGGGATTCAGGTCAGCCCCAGCATTTT. As protein: CASGDSGQPQHF.

The V call is TRBV29-1, the J call TRBJ2-7, with D maybe TRBD2 (5 bases). V lost 4 bases and J 3 bases, leaving 13 bases between the germline ends. The CDR3 sequence is 13 residues long. Germline-derived CDR1 and CDR2 are SQVTM and ANQGSEA. The CDR3, as DNA: TGCAGCGTTGGAGAGGGTGGCGGCTACGAGCAGTACTTC. Translated, it gives CSVGEGGGYEQYF.

This clonotype was seen only a few times. The V gene is TRBV4-3, the J gene TRBJ1-1, with D possibly TRBD1 on 5 matching bases. Germline CDR1 reads LGHNA; CDR2 reads YSLEER. This CDR3 has 17 residues. Trimming removed 4 bases at V and 2 bases at J, with 20 bases between. The CDR3 DNA sequence: TGCGCCAGCAGCCCCGGGACCGGGAGAAATACTAACACTGAAGCTTTCTTT. Translating it yields CASSPGTGRNTNTEAFF.

This clonotype was observed at least ten times. This chain connects TRBV12-3 or TRBV12-4 to TRBJ2-1; the D is unclear. The CDR3 extends over 12 amino acids. V lost 7 bases to trimming and J lost 6 bases, with 10 bases between them. CDR3: CASTQTGNEQFF. The DNA of the CDR3 is TGTGCCAGCACTCAGACCGGCAATGAGCAGTTCTTC.

This clonotype has only a few counts. With a much larger clone just one base away, this may be a read error. This chain uses TRBV7-2 with TRBJ2-4; D is tentatively TRBD1 or TRBD2 (5 bases each). The J call could be wrong; TRBJ2-7 is a better fit for the DNA end. CDR3 length equals 14 residues. The V gene's germline CDR1 is SGHTA and CDR2 FQGNSA. In DNA form, the CDR3 reads TGTGCCAGCAGCTTAGGACTGGGGGAACACGAGCAGTACTTC. Its protein is CASSLGLGEHEQYF.

This chain uses TRBV25-1 with TRBJ1-2; D call uncertain. Germline V gene data show CDR1 as MGHDK and CDR2 as SYGVNS. This CDR3 region has 14 residues. With 4 bases removed from V and 1 base from J, the gap between germline ends came to 10 bases. The CDR3 protein is CASSVGGFNYGYTF. As DNA, the CDR3 is TGTGCCAGCAGTGTTGGTGGGTTTAACTATGGCTACACCTTC.